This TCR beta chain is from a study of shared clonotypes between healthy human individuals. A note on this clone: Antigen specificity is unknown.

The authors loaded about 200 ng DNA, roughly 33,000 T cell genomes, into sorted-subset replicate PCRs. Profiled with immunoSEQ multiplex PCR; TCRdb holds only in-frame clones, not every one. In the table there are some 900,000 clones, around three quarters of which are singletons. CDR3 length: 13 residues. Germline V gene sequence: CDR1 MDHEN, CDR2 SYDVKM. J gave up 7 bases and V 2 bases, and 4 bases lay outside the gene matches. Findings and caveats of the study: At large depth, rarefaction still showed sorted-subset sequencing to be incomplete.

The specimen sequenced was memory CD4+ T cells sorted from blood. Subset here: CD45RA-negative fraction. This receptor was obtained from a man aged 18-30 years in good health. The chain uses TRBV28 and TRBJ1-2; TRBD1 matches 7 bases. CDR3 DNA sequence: TGTGCCAGCAGTTTAGTGACAGGGCTTGGCTACACCTTC. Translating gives CASSLVTGLGYTF.